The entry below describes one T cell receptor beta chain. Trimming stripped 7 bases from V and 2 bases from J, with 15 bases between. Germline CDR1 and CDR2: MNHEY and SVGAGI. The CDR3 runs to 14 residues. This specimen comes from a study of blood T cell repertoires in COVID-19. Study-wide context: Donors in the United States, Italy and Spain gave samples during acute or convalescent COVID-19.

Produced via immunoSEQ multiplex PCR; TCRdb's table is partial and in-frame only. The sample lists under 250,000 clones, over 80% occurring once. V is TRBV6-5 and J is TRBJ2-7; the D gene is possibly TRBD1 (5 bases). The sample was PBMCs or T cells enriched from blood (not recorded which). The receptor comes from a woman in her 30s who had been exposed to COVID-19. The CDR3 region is CASNQQTRAYEQYF. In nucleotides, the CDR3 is TGTGCCAGCAACCAACAGACCAGGGCCTACGAGCAGTACTTC.